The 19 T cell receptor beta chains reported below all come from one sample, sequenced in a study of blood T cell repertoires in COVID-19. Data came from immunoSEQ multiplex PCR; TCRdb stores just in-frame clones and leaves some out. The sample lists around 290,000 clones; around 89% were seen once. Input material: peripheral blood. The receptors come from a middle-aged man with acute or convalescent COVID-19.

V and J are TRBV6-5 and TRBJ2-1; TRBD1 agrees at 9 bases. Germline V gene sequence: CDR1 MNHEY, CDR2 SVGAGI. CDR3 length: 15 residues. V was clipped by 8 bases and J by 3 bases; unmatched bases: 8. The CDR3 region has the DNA TGTGCCAGCCAGTTACAGGGGGCTGTCTACAATGAGCAGTTCTTC. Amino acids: CASQLQGAVYNEQFF.

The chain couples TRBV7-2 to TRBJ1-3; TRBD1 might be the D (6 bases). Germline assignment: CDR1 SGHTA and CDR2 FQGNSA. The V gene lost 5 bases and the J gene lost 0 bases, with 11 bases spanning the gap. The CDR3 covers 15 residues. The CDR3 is CASSSGQSSGNTIYF. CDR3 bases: TGTGCCAGCAGCAGCGGACAGAGCTCTGGAAACACCATATATTTT.

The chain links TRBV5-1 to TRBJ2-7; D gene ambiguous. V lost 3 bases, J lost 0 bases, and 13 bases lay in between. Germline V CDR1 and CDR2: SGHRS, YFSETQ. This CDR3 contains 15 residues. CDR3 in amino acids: CASSSSGRSSYEQYF. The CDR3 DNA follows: TGCGCCAGCAGCTCCTCAGGTAGAAGCTCCTACGAGCAGTACTTC. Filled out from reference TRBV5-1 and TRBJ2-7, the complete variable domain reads KAGVTQTPRYLIKTRGQQVTLSCSPISGHRSVSWYQQTPGQGLQFLFEYFSETQRNKGNFPGRFSGRQFSNSRSEMNVSTLELGDSALYLCASSSSGRSSYEQYFGPGTRLTVT.

The CDR3: CASSLQINQPQHF. The CDR3 DNA sequence: TGTGCCAGCAGCTTGCAGATTAATCAGCCCCAGCATTTT. The V and J genes are TRBV7-2 and TRBJ1-5; D gene unclear. Per germline, CDR1 SGHTA and CDR2 FQGNSA. The CDR3 consists of 13 residues. Trimming took off 3 bases at V and 4 bases at J, with 7 bases between the two ends.

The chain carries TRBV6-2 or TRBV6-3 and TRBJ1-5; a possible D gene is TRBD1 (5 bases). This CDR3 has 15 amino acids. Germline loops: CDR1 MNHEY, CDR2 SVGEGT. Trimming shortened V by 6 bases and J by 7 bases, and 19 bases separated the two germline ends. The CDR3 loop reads CASSPPPWGDQPQHF. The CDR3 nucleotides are TGTGCCAGCAGCCCCCCCCCGTGGGGCGACCAGCCCCAGCATTTT.

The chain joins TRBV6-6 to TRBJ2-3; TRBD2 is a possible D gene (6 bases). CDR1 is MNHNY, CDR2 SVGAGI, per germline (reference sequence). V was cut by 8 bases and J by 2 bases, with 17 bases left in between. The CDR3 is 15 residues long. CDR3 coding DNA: TGTGCCAGCCAGCTAGCGCAACTAGACACAGATACGCAGTATTTT. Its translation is CASQLAQLDTDTQYF.

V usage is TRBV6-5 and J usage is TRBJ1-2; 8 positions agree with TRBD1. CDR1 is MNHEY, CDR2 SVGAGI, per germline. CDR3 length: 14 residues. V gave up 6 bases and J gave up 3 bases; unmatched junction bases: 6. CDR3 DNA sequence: TGTGCCAGCAGCCGAGGACAGGGAGACTATGGCTACACCTTC. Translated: CASSRGQGDYGYTF.

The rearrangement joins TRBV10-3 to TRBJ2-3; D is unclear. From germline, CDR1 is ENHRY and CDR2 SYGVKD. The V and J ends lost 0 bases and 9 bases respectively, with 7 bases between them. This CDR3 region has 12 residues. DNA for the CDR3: TGTGCCATCAGTGAGTCCCAGGAAACGCAGTATTTT. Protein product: CAISESQETQYF.

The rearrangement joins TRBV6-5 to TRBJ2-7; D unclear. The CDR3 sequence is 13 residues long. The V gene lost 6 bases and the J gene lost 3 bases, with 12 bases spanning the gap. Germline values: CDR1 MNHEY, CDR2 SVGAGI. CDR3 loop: CASRVAIYYEQYF. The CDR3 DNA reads TGTGCCAGCAGGGTAGCAATTTACTACGAGCAGTACTTC.

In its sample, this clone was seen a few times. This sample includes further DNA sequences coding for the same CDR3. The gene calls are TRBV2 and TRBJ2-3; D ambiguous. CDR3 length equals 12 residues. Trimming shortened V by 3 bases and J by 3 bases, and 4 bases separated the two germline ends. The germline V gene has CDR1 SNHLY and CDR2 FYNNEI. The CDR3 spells CASSERTDTQYF. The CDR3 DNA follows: TGTGCCAGCAGTGAGAGGACAGATACGCAGTATTTT.

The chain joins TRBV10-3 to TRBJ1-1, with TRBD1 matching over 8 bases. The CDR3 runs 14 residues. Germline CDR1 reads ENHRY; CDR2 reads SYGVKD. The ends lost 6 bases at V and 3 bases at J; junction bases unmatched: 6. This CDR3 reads CAISRTGRDTEAFF. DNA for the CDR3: TGTGCCATCAGCAGGACAGGGAGGGACACTGAAGCTTTCTTT.

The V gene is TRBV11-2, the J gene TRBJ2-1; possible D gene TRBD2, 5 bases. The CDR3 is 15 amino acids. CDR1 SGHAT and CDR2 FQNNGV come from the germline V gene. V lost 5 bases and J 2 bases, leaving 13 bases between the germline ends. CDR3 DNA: TGTGCCAGCAGCCCCGGGGTCCAACCCTACAATGAGCAGTTCTTC. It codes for CASSPGVQPYNEQFF. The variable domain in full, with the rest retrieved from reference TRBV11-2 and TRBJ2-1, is EAGVAQSPRYKIIEKRQSVAFWCNPISGHATLYWYQQILGQGPKLLIQFQNNGVVDDSQLPKDRFSAERLKGVDSTLKIQPAKLEDSAVYLCASSPGVQPYNEQFFGPGTRLTVL.

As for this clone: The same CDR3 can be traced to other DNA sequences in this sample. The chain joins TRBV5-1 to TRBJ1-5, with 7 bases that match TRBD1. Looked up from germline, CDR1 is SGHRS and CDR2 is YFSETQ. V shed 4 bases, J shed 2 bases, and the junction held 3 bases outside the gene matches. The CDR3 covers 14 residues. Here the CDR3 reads CASSPGTGNQPQHF. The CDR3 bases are TGCGCCAGCAGCCCCGGGACAGGCAATCAGCCCCAGCATTTT. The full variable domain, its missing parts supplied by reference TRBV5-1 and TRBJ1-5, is KAGVTQTPRYLIKTRGQQVTLSCSPISGHRSVSWYQQTPGQGLQFLFEYFSETQRNKGNFPGRFSGRQFSNSRSEMNVSTLELGDSALYLCASSPGTGNQPQHFGDGTRLSIL.

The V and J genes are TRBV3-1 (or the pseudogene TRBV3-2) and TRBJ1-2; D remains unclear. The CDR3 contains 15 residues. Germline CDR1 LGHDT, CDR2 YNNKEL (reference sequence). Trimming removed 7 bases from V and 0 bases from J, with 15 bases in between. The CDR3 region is CASTPTVNPNYGYTF. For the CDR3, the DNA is TGTGCCAGCACCCCGACTGTTAACCCTAACTATGGCTACACCTTC.

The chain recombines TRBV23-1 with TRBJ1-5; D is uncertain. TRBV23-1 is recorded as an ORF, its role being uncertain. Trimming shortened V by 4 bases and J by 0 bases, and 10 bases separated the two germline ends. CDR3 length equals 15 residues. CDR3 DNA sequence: TGCGCCAGCAGTCTTCCAGAATATAGCAATCAGCCCCAGCATTTT. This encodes CASSLPEYSNQPQHF.

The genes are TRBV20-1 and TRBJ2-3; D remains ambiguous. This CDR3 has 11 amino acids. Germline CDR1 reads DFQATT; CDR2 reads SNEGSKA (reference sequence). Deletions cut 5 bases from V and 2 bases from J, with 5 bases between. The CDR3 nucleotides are TGCAGTGCTCGGGTCACAGATACGCAGTATTTT. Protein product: CSARVTDTQYF.

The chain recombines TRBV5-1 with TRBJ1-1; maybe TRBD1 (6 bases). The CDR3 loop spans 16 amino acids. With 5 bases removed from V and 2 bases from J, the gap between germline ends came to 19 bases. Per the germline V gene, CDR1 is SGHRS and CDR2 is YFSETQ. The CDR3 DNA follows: TGCGCCAGCAGTCTCGCGGGGGGGCCTACAAACACTGAAGCTTTCTTT. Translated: CASSLAGGPTNTEAFF.

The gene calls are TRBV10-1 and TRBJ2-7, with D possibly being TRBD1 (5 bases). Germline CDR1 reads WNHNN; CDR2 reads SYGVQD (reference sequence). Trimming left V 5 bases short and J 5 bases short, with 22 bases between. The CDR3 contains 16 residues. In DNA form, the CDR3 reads TGCGCCAGCAGTTCTTCCCCCTTGGACAATGACCACGAGCAGTACTTC. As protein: CASSSSPLDNDHEQYF.

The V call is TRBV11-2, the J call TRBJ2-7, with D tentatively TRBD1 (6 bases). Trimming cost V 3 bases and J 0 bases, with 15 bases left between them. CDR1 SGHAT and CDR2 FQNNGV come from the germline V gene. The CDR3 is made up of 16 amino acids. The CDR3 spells CASSLDGRGLSYEQYF. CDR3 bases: TGTGCCAGCAGCTTGGACGGCAGGGGCCTCTCCTACGAGCAGTACTTC.